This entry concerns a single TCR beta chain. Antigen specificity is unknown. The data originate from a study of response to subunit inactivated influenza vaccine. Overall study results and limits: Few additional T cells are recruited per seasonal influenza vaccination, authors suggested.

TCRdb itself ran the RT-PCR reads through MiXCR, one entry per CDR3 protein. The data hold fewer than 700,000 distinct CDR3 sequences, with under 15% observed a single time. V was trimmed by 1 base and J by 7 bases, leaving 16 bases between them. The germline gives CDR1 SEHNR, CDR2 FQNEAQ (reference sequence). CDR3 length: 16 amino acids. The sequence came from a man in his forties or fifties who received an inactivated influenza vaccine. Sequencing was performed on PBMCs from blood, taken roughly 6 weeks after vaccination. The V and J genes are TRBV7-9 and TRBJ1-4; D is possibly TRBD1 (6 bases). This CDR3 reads CASSLGRSGTPEKLFF. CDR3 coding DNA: TGTGCCAGCAGCTTAGGGCGATCCGGGACACCTGAAAAACTGTTTTTT.